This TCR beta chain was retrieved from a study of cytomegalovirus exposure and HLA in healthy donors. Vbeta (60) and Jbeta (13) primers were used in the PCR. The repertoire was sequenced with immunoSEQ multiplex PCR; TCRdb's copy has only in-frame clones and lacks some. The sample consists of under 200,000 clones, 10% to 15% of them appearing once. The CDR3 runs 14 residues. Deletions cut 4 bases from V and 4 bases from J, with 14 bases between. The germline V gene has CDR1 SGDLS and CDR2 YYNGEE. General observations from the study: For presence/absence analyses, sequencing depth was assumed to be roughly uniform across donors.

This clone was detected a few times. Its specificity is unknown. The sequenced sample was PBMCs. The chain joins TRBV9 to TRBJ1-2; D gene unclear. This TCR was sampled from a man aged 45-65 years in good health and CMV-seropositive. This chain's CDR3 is CASSPPPVPYGYTF. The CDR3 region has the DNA TGTGCCAGCAGCCCCCCACCGGTTCCCTATGGCTACACCTTC. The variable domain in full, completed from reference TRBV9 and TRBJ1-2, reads DSGVTQTPKHLITATGQRVTLRCSPRSGDLSVYWYQQSLDQGLQFLIQYYNGEERAKGNILERFSAQQFPDLHSELNLSSLELGDSALYFCASSPPPVPYGYTFGSGTRLTVV.